The present T cell receptor beta chain was sequenced within a study of response to subunit inactivated influenza vaccine. This clonotype occurred a few times. Antigen: not known. Study findings and constraints: New T cells are recruited in small numbers by each seasonal influenza vaccination, according to the authors' suggestion.

TCRdb used MiXCR to reprocess the RT-PCR reads, holding one entry per CDR3 protein. Among 700,000 to 900,000 distinct CDR3 sequences listed, 21% were seen once. Germline CDR1 SEHNR, CDR2 FQNEAQ (reference sequence). The CDR3 sequence is 12 residues long. V was cut by 5 bases and J by 3 bases, with 7 bases left in between. This clonotype was obtained from a man aged 50 or older who received an inactivated influenza vaccine. The genes are TRBV7-9 and TRBJ1-1; D is unclear. The sequencing used PBMCs from blood, collected 4 to 6 days after vaccination. This CDR3 is CASSNDYTEAFF. The CDR3 nucleotides are TGTGCCAGCAGCAACGACTACACTGAAGCTTTCTTT.